This is a list of T cell receptor beta chains from one sample in a study of blood T cells in healthy people across ages. TCRdb used MiXCR to reprocess the 5' RACE reads, holding one entry per CDR3 protein. This sample has about 800,000 distinct CDR3 sequences, with more than 20% found just once. This sample was shared with a second study, whose subject was T cells of mothers and their children.

Sequenced input: blood. The receptors derive from a boy between 5 and 17 years old in good health. Both conserved end residues are part of each CDR3. D genes are given only for firm matches. Size is stated for part of the rows, as once, few or many counts, or as a class when the clone is expanded.

V	size	D	J	CDR3	DNA
TRBV5-1	NA	NA	TRBJ2-1	CASSLDGAHSYNEQFF	TGCGCCAGCAGCTTGGATGGGGCCCATTCCTACAATGAGCAGTTCTTC
TRBV5-1	few	NA	TRBJ2-3	CASSLARSTDTQYF	TGCGCCAGCAGCTTGGCCAGATCCACAGATACGCAGTATTTT
TRBV12-3/TRBV12-4	few	NA	TRBJ1-6	CASSLFNSPLHF	TGTGCCAGCAGTCTGTTTAATTCACCCCTCCACTTT
TRBV6-1	NA	NA	TRBJ1-4	CASSEMRTANEKLFF	TGTGCCAGCAGTGAAATGAGGACCGCCAATGAAAAACTGTTTTTT
TRBV7-9	NA	NA	TRBJ2-7	CASSPPRYSYEQYF	TGTGCCAGCAGCCCGCCACGGTACTCCTACGAGCAGTACTTC
TRBV4-1	few	TRBD1	TRBJ1-6	CASSQTGTENSPLHF	TGCGCCAGCAGCCAAACCGGGACAGAAAATTCACCCCTCCACTTT
TRBV20-1	NA	TRBD2	TRBJ2-7	CSARGLNSGSPLSTYEQYF	TGCAGTGCTCGAGGGTTGAATAGCGGGAGTCCTCTATCCACCTACGAGCAGTACTTC
TRBV7-3	NA	NA	TRBJ1-6	CASSLYAYNSPLHF	TGTGCCAGCAGCTTGTACGCCTATAATTCACCCCTCCACTTT
TRBV12-5	many	NA	TRBJ2-5	CASGLVGKTQYF	TGTGCTAGTGGTTTGGTCGGCAAGACCCAGTACTTC
TRBV4-1	NA	TRBD1	TRBJ1-6	CASSQGDRYNSPLHF	TGCGCCAGCAGCCAAGGGGACAGATATAATTCACCCCTCCACTTT
TRBV7-9	NA	NA	TRBJ2-7	CASSENRGGDEQYF	TGTGCCAGCAGCGAAAACAGGGGAGGGGACGAGCAGTACTTC
TRBV28	few	TRBD2	TRBJ2-1	CASSLFGGGADNEQFF	TGTGCCAGCAGTTTATTTGGCGGGGGGGCTGACAATGAGCAGTTCTTC
TRBV28	few	TRBD1	TRBJ1-4	CASSYGQGLNEKLFF	TGTGCCAGCAGTTATGGACAGGGGCTTAATGAAAAACTGTTTTTT
TRBV7-9	few	NA	TRBJ1-2	CASSSSLGRNYGYTF	TGTGCCAGCAGCTCCTCTCTTGGGAGGAACTATGGCTACACCTTC
TRBV6-2/TRBV6-3	many	NA	TRBJ2-7	CASTTSYEQYF	TGTGCCAGCACTACTTCGTACGAGCAGTACTTC
TRBV7-9	NA	TRBD2	TRBJ2-1	CASRGRTSGMNEQFF	TGTGCCAGCAGAGGACGGACTAGCGGGATGAATGAGCAGTTCTTC
TRBV18	few	TRBD1	TRBJ1-2	CASSPGQADLFYGYTF	TGTGCCAGCTCACCGGGACAGGCGGACCTCTTCTATGGCTACACCTTC
TRBV6-5	NA	NA	TRBJ2-3	CASSYEGDSNGDTQYF	TGTGCCAGCAGTTACGAGGGGGACTCAAACGGGGATACGCAGTATTTT
TRBV12-3/TRBV12-4	NA	NA	TRBJ1-2	CASSLDSLNYGYTF	TGTGCCAGCAGTTTGGACAGCCTTAACTATGGCTACACCTTC
TRBV20-1	NA	NA	TRBJ2-1	CSASSGLGSYNEQFF	TGCAGTGCTAGTTCCGGGCTTGGGTCCTACAATGAGCAGTTCTTC
TRBV7-2	NA	NA	TRBJ2-4	CASSLDFKNIQYF	TGTGCCAGCAGCTTAGATTTCAAAAACATTCAATACTTC
TRBV6-1	few	NA	TRBJ2-1	CASSERKGVYYNEQFF	TGTGCCAGCAGTGAGCGGAAGGGGGTTTACTACAATGAGCAGTTCTTC
TRBV20-1	NA	TRBD1	TRBJ1-6	CSARVRPGGESPLHF	TGCAGTGCTAGAGTCCGTCCAGGGGGCGAATCACCCCTCCACTTT
TRBV29-1	NA	NA	TRBJ2-7	CSVEGNDEQYF	TGCAGCGTTGAAGGGAATGACGAGCAGTACTTC
TRBV6-1	NA	TRBD1	TRBJ2-7	CASSSPGTGFYEQYF	TGTGCCAGCAGTTCCCCCGGGACAGGGTTCTACGAGCAGTACTTC
TRBV12-3/TRBV12-4	NA	NA	TRBJ2-7	CASSSGLSVDEQYF	TGTGCCAGCAGCTCCGGTCTCTCGGTCGACGAGCAGTACTTC
TRBV7-8	few	TRBD1	TRBJ2-5	CASSTGQGFVETQYF	TGTGCCAGCAGCACCGGACAGGGGTTCGTAGAGACCCAGTACTTC
TRBV2	NA	TRBD2	TRBJ2-5	CASSDRGVQETQYF	TGTGCCAGCAGTGATCGGGGGGTCCAAGAGACCCAGTACTTC
TRBV4-2	NA	NA	TRBJ2-7	CASALTGLSYEQYF	TGTGCCAGCGCATTAACCGGGCTCTCCTACGAGCAGTACTTC
TRBV27	few	NA	TRBJ1-4	CASSLYGNGDNEKLFF	TGTGCCAGCAGTTTATACGGAAATGGAGACAATGAAAAACTGTTTTTT
TRBV7-2	few	NA	TRBJ2-1	CASSLVAGTFYNEQFF	TGTGCCAGCAGCTTAGTGGCAGGGACTTTCTACAATGAGCAGTTCTTC
TRBV7-6	few	NA	TRBJ2-5	CASSLLAYQETQYF	TGTGCCAGCAGCCTCCTAGCGTACCAAGAGACCCAGTACTTC
TRBV6-5	NA	NA	TRBJ2-3	CASSYLGDGTDTQYF	TGTGCCAGCAGTTACCTCGGAGACGGCACAGATACGCAGTATTTT
TRBV4-1	few	NA	TRBJ2-7	CASSQVGVSYEQYF	TGCGCCAGCAGCCAAGTTGGCGTCTCCTACGAGCAGTACTTC
TRBV7-3	many	NA	TRBJ2-5	CASSFSSDGETQYF	TGTGCCAGCAGCTTTAGCTCGGATGGAGAGACCCAGTACTTC
TRBV3-1	NA	TRBD2	TRBJ2-1	CASSLLAGGRFNEQFF	TGTGCCAGCAGCCTACTAGCGGGAGGTCGTTTTAATGAGCAGTTCTTC